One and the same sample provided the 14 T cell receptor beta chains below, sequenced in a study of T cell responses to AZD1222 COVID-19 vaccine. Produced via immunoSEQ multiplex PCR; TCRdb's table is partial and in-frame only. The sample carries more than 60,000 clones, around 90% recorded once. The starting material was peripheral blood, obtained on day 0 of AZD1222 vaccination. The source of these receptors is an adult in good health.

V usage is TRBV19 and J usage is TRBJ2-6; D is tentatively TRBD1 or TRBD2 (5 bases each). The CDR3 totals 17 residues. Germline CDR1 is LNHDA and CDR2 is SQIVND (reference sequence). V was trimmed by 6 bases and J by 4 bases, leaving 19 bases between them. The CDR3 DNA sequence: TGTGCCAGTAGCCTGGAGGATCCCAGGGACGGGGCCAACGTCCTGACTTTC. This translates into CASSLEDPRDGANVLTF. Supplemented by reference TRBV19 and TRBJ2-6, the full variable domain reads DGGITQSPKYLFRKEGQNVTLSCEQNLNHDAMYWYRQDPGQGLRLIYYSQIVNDFQKGDIAEGYSVSREKKESFPLTVTSAQKNPTAFYLCASSLEDPRDGANVLTFGAGSRLTVL.

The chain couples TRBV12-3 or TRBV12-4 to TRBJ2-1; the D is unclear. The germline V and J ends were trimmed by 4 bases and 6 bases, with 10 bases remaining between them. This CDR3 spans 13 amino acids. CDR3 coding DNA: TGTGCCAGCAGTTCTCGGGCCCTCAATGAGCAGTTCTTC. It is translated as CASSSRALNEQFF.

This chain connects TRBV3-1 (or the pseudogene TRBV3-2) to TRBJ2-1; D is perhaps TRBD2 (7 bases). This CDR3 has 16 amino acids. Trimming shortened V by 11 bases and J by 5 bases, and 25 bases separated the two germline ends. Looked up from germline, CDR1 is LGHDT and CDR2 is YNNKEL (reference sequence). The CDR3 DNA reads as TGTGCCTCCCAGTGGGGGAGGGGGGAGTGGGACAATGAGCAGTTCTTC. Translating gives CASQWGRGEWDNEQFF.

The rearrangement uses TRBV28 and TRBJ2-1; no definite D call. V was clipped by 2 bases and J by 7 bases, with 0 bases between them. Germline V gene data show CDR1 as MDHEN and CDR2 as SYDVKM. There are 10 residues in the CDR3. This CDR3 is CASSLNEQFF. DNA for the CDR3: TGTGCCAGCAGTTTAAATGAGCAGTTCTTC.

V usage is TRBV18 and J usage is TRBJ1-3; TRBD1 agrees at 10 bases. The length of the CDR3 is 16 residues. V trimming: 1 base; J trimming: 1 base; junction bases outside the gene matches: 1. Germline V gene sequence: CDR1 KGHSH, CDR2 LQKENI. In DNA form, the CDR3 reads TGTGCCAGCTCACCACAGGGACAGGGGTCTGGAAACACCATATATTTT. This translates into CASSPQGQGSGNTIYF. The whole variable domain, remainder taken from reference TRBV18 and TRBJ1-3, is NAGVMQNPRHLVRRRGQEARLRCSPMKGHSHVYWYRQLPEEGLKFMVYLQKENIIDESGMPKERFSAEFPKEGPSILRIQQVVRGDSAAYFCASSPQGQGSGNTIYFGEGSWLTVV.

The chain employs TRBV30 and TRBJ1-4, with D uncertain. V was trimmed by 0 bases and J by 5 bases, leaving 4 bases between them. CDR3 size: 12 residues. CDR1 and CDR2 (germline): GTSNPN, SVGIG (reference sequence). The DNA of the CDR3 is TGTGCCTGGAGTGTGATGAATGAAAAACTGTTTTTT. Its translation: CAWSVMNEKLFF.

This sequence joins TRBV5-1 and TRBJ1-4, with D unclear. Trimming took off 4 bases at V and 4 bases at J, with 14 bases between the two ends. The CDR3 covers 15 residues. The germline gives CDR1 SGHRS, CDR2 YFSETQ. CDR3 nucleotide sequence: TGCGCCAGCAGCCGTACCGGCCTGAGTAATGAAAAACTGTTTTTT. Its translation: CASSRTGLSNEKLFF. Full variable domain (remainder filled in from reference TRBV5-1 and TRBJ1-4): KAGVTQTPRYLIKTRGQQVTLSCSPISGHRSVSWYQQTPGQGLQFLFEYFSETQRNKGNFPGRFSGRQFSNSRSEMNVSTLELGDSALYLCASSRTGLSNEKLFFGSGTQLSVL.

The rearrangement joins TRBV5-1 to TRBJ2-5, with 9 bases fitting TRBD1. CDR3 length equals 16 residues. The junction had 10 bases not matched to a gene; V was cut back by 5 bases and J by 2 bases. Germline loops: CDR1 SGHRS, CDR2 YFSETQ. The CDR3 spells CASRQNRGQGQETQYF. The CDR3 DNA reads TGCGCCAGCAGACAAAACAGGGGGCAGGGGCAAGAGACCCAGTACTTC.

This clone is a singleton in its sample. The CDR3 region is CASSLRGLAGDHSYEQYF. DNA for the CDR3: TGTGCCAGCAGTTTGCGGGGGCTAGCGGGAGATCACTCCTACGAGCAGTACTTC. The chain is built from TRBV11-3 and TRBJ2-7, with TRBD2 matching over 10 bases. J was trimmed by 0 bases and V by 6 bases; bases with no gene match: 14. Germline V gene lookup returns CDR1 SGHNT and CDR2 YENEEA. CDR3 length: 18 residues. The full variable domain, with the rest looked up from reference TRBV11-3 and TRBJ2-7, is EAGVVQSPRYKIIEKKQPVAFWCNPISGHNTLYWYLQNLGQGPELLIRYENEEAVDDSQLPKDRFSAERLKGVDSTLKIQPAELGDSAVYLCASSLRGLAGDHSYEQYFGPGTRLTVT.

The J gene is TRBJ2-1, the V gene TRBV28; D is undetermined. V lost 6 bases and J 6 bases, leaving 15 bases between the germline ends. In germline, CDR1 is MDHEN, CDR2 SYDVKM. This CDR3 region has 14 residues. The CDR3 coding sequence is TGTGCCAGCAGCCCTCTTTCGAGGACCAATGAGCAGTTCTTC. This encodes CASSPLSRTNEQFF.

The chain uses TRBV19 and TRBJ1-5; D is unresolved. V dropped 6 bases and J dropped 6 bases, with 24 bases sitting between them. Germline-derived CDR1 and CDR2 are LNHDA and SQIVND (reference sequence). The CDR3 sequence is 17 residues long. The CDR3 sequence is CASSTHGPLSWGQPQHF. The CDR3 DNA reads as TGTGCCAGTAGCACTCACGGGCCCCTCTCGTGGGGTCAGCCCCAGCATTTT.

The CDR3 loop reads CASSLEIGGELFF. The CDR3 region has the DNA TGTGCCAGCAGCTTAGAAATAGGCGGGGAGCTGTTTTTT. The chain joins TRBV7-9 to TRBJ2-2; D unresolved. CDR1 SEHNR and CDR2 FQNEAQ come from the germline V gene (reference sequence). The CDR3 is 13 amino acids. The V and J ends lost 1 base and 7 bases respectively, with 7 bases between them. Full variable domain (missing parts from reference TRBV7-9 and TRBJ2-2): DTGVSQNPRHKITKRGQNVTFRCDPISEHNRLYWYRQTLGQGPEFLTYFQNEAQLEKSRLLSDRFSAERPKGSFSTLEIQRTEQGDSAMYLCASSLEIGGELFFGEGSRLTVL.

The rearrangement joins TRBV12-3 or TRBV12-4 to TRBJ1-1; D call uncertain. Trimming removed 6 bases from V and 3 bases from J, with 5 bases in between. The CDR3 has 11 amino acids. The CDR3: CASSPDTEAFF. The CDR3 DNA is TGTGCCAGCAGCCCTGACACTGAAGCTTTCTTT.

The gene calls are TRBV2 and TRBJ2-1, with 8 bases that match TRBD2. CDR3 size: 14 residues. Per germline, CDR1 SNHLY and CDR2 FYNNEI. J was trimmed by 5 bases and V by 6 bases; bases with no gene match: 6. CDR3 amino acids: CASRASGGHNEQFF. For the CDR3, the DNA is TGTGCCAGCAGAGCGAGCGGGGGACACAATGAGCAGTTCTTC. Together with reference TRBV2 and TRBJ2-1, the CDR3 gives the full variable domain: EPEVTQTPSHQVTQMGQEVILRCVPISNHLYFYWYRQILGQKVEFLVSFYNNEISEKSEIFDDQFSVERPDGSNFTLKIRSTKLEDSAMYFCASRASGGHNEQFFGPGTRLTVL.